Detailed here is one T cell receptor beta chain. Its antigen is still unknown. V was cut by 3 bases and J by 1 base, with 9 bases left in between. Germline V gene data show CDR1 as MNHEY and CDR2 as SMNVEV (reference sequence). This CDR3 comprises 14 residues. The sample comes from a study of cytomegalovirus exposure and HLA in healthy donors. The wider study: The roughly 120 validation repertoires used the same platform as the roughly 670 first-cohort repertoires, a later analysis reported. General observations from the study: The authors listed around 150 TCR beta chains as cytomegalovirus-associated. As was reported, the classifier diagnosed cytomegalovirus status with high specificity and sensitivity. The tendency of first-cohort TCR clusters to co-occur in the roughly 130 validation repertoires emerged from a later analysis.

The protocol was immunoSEQ multiplex PCR, while the TCRdb copy is restricted to in-frame clones and leaves out a portion. The data show roughly 140,000 clones, about 90% seen once. This rearrangement joins TRBV27 to TRBJ1-1; D gene uncertain. The sequence was collected from a woman younger than 35 in good health and CMV-seropositive. The specimen was PBMCs. The chain's CDR3 is CASSLWQKNTEAFF. CDR3 nucleotides: TGTGCCAGCAGTTTGTGGCAGAAGAACACTGAAGCTTTCTTT.